Following are 28 T cell receptor beta chains from one sample sequenced in a study of cytotoxic CD8 clonotypes in ibrutinib-treated CLL. Measured with immunoSEQ multiplex PCR; TCRdb has only the in-frame clones, and not every one. The sample contains over 70,000 clones, 75% to 85% of which appear only once. The sample here was PBMCs, taken after 12 months of ibrutinib treatment. These receptors were taken from a human donor with chronic lymphocytic leukemia.

The V call is TRBV7-2, the J call TRBJ2-1, with D possibly TRBD2 on 5 matching bases. Germline assignment: CDR1 SGHTA and CDR2 FQGNSA. V lost 5 bases and J 3 bases, leaving 8 bases between the germline ends. The length of the CDR3 is 13 residues. The CDR3 nucleotides read TGTGCCAGCAGCACCGGGAACTACAATGAGCAGTTCTTC. Protein sequence: CASSTGNYNEQFF.

This chain links TRBV5-6 with TRBJ1-6, with a weak D call TRBD1 (5 bases). Germline V lookup: CDR1 SGHDT, CDR2 YYEEEE. V was trimmed by 1 base and J by 9 bases, leaving 14 bases between them. The length of the CDR3 is 15 residues. Here the CDR3 reads CASSLRGGSVSPLHF. The CDR3 bases are TGTGCCAGCAGCTTGCGGGGGGGGTCCGTTTCACCCCTCCACTTT.

The chain employs TRBV10-3 and TRBJ2-1; D gene uncertain. Germline V CDR1 and CDR2: ENHRY, SYGVKD. The CDR3 has 14 residues. Deletions cut 2 bases from V and 8 bases from J, with 13 bases between. The CDR3 DNA reads as TGTGCCATCAGTGAGCCCTGGCTCAGTGATGAGCAGTTCTTC. Translated, it gives CAISEPWLSDEQFF.

The chain employs TRBV7-2 and TRBJ1-1, with unresolved D. Deletions cut 5 bases from V and 3 bases from J, with 16 bases between. Germline assignment: CDR1 SGHTA and CDR2 FQGNSA. This CDR3 region has 15 residues. The chain's CDR3 is CASSSRHGADTEAFF. The CDR3 nucleotides read TGTGCCAGCAGCAGCCGACACGGCGCGGACACTGAAGCTTTCTTT.

The gene calls are TRBV27 and TRBJ2-4; D is perhaps TRBD1 (5 bases). The V end lost 5 bases, the J end lost 8 bases, and 16 bases lay between the germline ends. The CDR3 runs 14 residues. Germline V gene lookup returns CDR1 MNHEY and CDR2 SMNVEV (reference sequence). CDR3 loop: CASSRYQARDIQYF. DNA for the CDR3: TGTGCCAGCAGTCGCTACCAGGCCAGGGACATTCAGTACTTC.

This sequence joins TRBV19 and TRBJ2-5; D is unclear. CDR3 length: 13 residues. The V end was cut by 5 bases, the J end by 1 base, with 8 bases between. Germline assignment: CDR1 LNHDA and CDR2 SQIVND (reference sequence). CDR3 nucleotides: TGTGCCAGTAGTGGGCAGGCCCAAGAGACCCAGTACTTC. It translates to CASSGQAQETQYF.

The chain has TRBV7-2 and TRBJ1-3, with 11 bases matching TRBD1. Losses at the gene ends were 5 bases for V and 4 bases for J; bases not matched to a gene: 7. Germline V CDR1 and CDR2: SGHTA, FQGNSA. This CDR3 region has 16 residues. The CDR3 sequence: CASSPGQGANGNTIYF. Written as DNA, the CDR3 is TGTGCCAGCAGCCCAGGACAGGGGGCAAACGGAAACACCATATATTTT. The full variable domain, completed using reference TRBV7-2 and TRBJ1-3, is GAGVSQSPSNKVTEKGKDVELRCDPISGHTALYWYRQSLGQGLEFLIYFQGNSAPDKSGLPSDRFSAERTGGSVSTLTIQRTQQEDSAVYLCASSPGQGANGNTIYFGEGSWLTVV.

This chain connects TRBV5-1 to TRBJ2-1; D is unresolved. The germline CDR1 and CDR2 sequences are SGHRS and YFSETQ. The CDR3 covers 13 residues. Trimming shortened V by 5 bases and J by 6 bases, and 12 bases separated the two germline ends. The CDR3 sequence is CASRDLASNEQFF. The CDR3, as DNA: TGCGCCAGCAGGGACCTGGCGAGCAATGAGCAGTTCTTC.

J is TRBJ2-1 and V is TRBV13; 8 bases line up with TRBD2. Trimming at V came to 5 bases and at J to 5 bases, leaving 8 bases not matched to a gene. The CDR3 consists of 15 residues. Germline assignment: CDR1 PRHDT and CDR2 FYEKMQ (reference sequence). CDR3 residues: CASSPPTSANNEQFF. CDR3 sequence (DNA): TGTGCCAGCAGCCCACCGACTAGCGCGAACAATGAGCAGTTCTTC.

In this sample, this clone turned up many times. The chain links TRBV5-5 to TRBJ2-1, with 11 positions matching TRBD2. CDR1 and CDR2 from the germline V gene are SGHKS and YYEKEE (reference sequence). V lost 0 bases, J lost 15 bases, and 14 bases stayed unmatched. This CDR3 has 16 residues. CDR3 amino acids: CASSLGGLAGGPWWFF. The DNA of the CDR3 is TGTGCCAGCAGCTTGGGGGGTCTAGCGGGAGGCCCCTGGTGGTTCTTC.

J is TRBJ2-3 and V is TRBV4-1; TRBD2 is a possible D gene (7 bases). This CDR3 region has 15 residues. Germline lookup yields CDR1 MGHRA and CDR2 YSYEKL. Trimming stripped 1 base from V and 2 bases from J, with 10 bases between. CDR3 nucleotides: TGCGCCAGCAGCCAAGGGGGGGGCCACACAGATACGCAGTATTTT. It codes for CASSQGGGHTDTQYF.

The gene calls are TRBV7-2 and TRBJ2-3; D might be TRBD1 (5 bases). The CDR3 has 14 amino acids. Germline V gene sequence: CDR1 SGHTA, CDR2 FQGNSA. V was cut by 1 base and J by 6 bases, with 11 bases left in between. CDR3 amino acids: CASSLGTPTDTQYF. In DNA, the CDR3 is TGTGCCAGCAGCTTAGGGACACCGACCGATACGCAGTATTTT.

The chain links TRBV15 to TRBJ2-7; 7 bases fit TRBD1. V was clipped by 5 bases and J by 7 bases; unmatched bases: 11. CDR1 and CDR2 (germline): LNHNV, YYDKDF (reference sequence). The CDR3 is 14 amino acids. The CDR3 DNA reads TGTGCCACCAGCCCCGGGACAGTCCTGGGTGAGCAGTACTTC. As protein: CATSPGTVLGEQYF.

The rearrangement links TRBV28 to TRBJ2-2; TRBD1 agrees at 10 bases. V lost 10 bases and J lost 5; bases outside the gene matches: 10. CDR3 length: 15 residues. Germline V gene lookup returns CDR1 MDHEN and CDR2 SYDVKM. The CDR3 region is CATRGTGVGTGELFF. Here the CDR3 DNA reads TGTGCCACCAGGGGGACAGGGGTGGGTACCGGGGAGCTGTTTTTT.

This sequence joins TRBV5-4 and TRBJ2-3, with D possibly TRBD2 on 6 matching bases. Trimming took 0 bases from V and 9 from J, leaving 14 bases between them. CDR1 SGHNT and CDR2 YYREEE come from the germline V gene (reference sequence). This CDR3 comprises 14 residues. This CDR3 reads CASSLADSGPTQYF. For the CDR3, the DNA is TGTGCCAGCAGCTTGGCCGACAGCGGGCCAACGCAGTATTTT.

The CDR3 loop reads CASSWGQRNQPQHF. For the CDR3, the DNA is TGTGCCAGTAGTTGGGGGCAGCGCAATCAGCCCCAGCATTTT. The chain uses TRBV19 and TRBJ1-5, with D perhaps matching TRBD1 (6 bases). Deletions cut 5 bases from V and 2 bases from J, with 10 bases between. Germline V gene data show CDR1 as LNHDA and CDR2 as SQIVND (reference sequence). The CDR3 extends over 14 amino acids.

This clone was counted a few times. V usage is TRBV7-8 and J usage is TRBJ1-4; the match to TRBD1 covers 8 bases. V lost 5 bases to trimming and J lost 8 bases; unmatched junction nucleotides: 10. This CDR3 has 15 residues. The germline V gene has CDR1 SGHVS and CDR2 FQNEAQ. The CDR3 here is CASSRTRTGREKLFF. The CDR3 bases are TGTGCCAGCAGCCGTACGCGGACAGGGCGGGAAAAACTGTTTTTT.

CDR3 DNA sequence: TGTGCCAGCAGCTCCCAACCACTGACAGGGTTCGGGCAGTACTTC. Protein sequence: CASSSQPLTGFGQYF. J is TRBJ2-7 and V is TRBV7-2; the match to TRBD1 covers 7 bases. The CDR3 extends over 15 amino acids. The V segment lost 4 bases and the J segment 9 bases; nucleotides outside the gene matches: 15. Germline V gives CDR1 SGHTA, CDR2 FQGNSA.

On this clone: The same CDR3 also results from other DNA sequences found in this sample. V gene TRBV9 combines with J gene TRBJ2-7, with 7 positions matching TRBD1. Looked up from germline, CDR1 is SGDLS and CDR2 is YYNGEE. The J segment lost 2 bases and the V segment lost 0 bases, leaving 5 bases of the junction unmatched. This CDR3 is built from 15 residues. CDR3 nucleotides: TGTGCCAGCAGCGTAGGGCAGGGGGTCCCCTACGAGCAGTACTTC. It is translated as CASSVGQGVPYEQYF.

The rearrangement uses TRBV5-1 and TRBJ2-5, with 8 positions matching TRBD1. This CDR3 has 15 residues. The germline V gene encodes CDR1 SGHRS and CDR2 YFSETQ. The V segment lost 5 bases and the J segment 3 bases; nucleotides outside the gene matches: 9. The CDR3 loop is CASRGGQGGEETQYF. The DNA for the CDR3 is TGCGCCAGCAGAGGAGGACAGGGTGGTGAAGAGACCCAGTACTTC.

The chain joins TRBV5-1 to TRBJ1-4; TRBD1 aligns across 10 bases. This CDR3 contains 14 residues. Germline lookup yields CDR1 SGHRS and CDR2 YFSETQ. With V trimmed by 2 bases and J by 7 bases, 2 bases remained unmatched. The CDR3 here is CASSFGTGVEKLFF. The CDR3 bases are TGCGCCAGCAGCTTCGGGACAGGGGTTGAAAAACTGTTTTTT.

CDR3 nucleotide sequence: TGTGCCAGCAGCTTATTGCTAGCGGGGGGTTCAGATACGCAGTATTTT. Translation gives CASSLLLAGGSDTQYF. The V and J genes are TRBV7-2 and TRBJ2-3; 11 bases fit TRBD2. This CDR3 region has 16 residues. The ends lost 2 bases at V and 4 bases at J; junction bases unmatched: 5. The V gene's germline CDR1 is SGHTA and CDR2 FQGNSA.

The chain employs TRBV6-5 and TRBJ1-1; perhaps TRBD1 as D (5 bases). The CDR3 sequence is 13 residues long. The V and J ends lost 2 bases and 1 base respectively, with 5 bases between them. The germline CDR1 and CDR2 sequences are MNHEY and SVGAGI. The CDR3 region is CASSYGGNTEAFF. In nucleotides, the CDR3 is TGTGCCAGCAGTTACGGGGGGAACACTGAAGCTTTCTTT.

The chain joins TRBV10-3 to TRBJ2-3, with 8 bases matching TRBD2. This CDR3 has 13 residues. Trimming cost V 8 bases and J 3 bases; bases outside gene matches: 4. The germline V gene encodes CDR1 ENHRY and CDR2 SYGVKD. The CDR3 region has the DNA TGTGCCATCCGGGAGGGCCTGACAGATACGCAGTATTTT. It is translated as CAIREGLTDTQYF.

This clone was observed a few times. The rearrangement joins TRBV7-2 to TRBJ2-2, with D unclear. This CDR3 region has 14 residues. CDR1 and CDR2 from the germline V gene are SGHTA and FQGNSA. Trimming took 3 bases from V and 6 from J, leaving 11 bases between them. The CDR3 sequence: CASSFSYSPGELFF. The CDR3 DNA is TGTGCCAGCAGCTTTTCCTACAGCCCCGGGGAGCTGTTTTTT.

The chain employs TRBV19 and TRBJ2-3; D call uncertain. V lost 5 bases and J 6 bases, leaving 9 bases between the germline ends. The CDR3 totals 12 residues. Germline CDR1 LNHDA, CDR2 SQIVND (reference sequence). CDR3 nucleotides: TGTGCCAGTAGTCCCAAGAAGGATACGCAGTATTTT. Translated: CASSPKKDTQYF.

This clone was seen more than once but under ten times. The rearrangement uses TRBV27 and TRBJ2-5, with D perhaps assigned TRBD1 or TRBD2 (5 bases each). CDR3 length: 13 amino acids. The germline gives CDR1 MNHEY, CDR2 SMNVEV (reference sequence). With 6 bases removed from V and 5 bases from J, the gap between germline ends came to 13 bases. The CDR3 reads CASSTGTLETQYF. CDR3 bases: TGTGCCAGCAGCACCGGGACGCTGGAGACCCAGTACTTC.

This clone occurred many times. In DNA form, the CDR3 reads TGTGCCAGTAGTTCCCCCGCAGGCGGGGGAGAGACCCAGTACTTC. Protein sequence: CASSSPAGGGETQYF. The J gene is TRBJ2-5, the V gene TRBV19; 7 positions match TRBD2. V lost 5 bases, J lost 4 bases, and 10 bases stayed unmatched. The CDR3 has 15 amino acids. Germline lookup yields CDR1 LNHDA and CDR2 SQIVND (reference sequence).